This TCR beta chain emerged from a study of T cells in Graves' hyperthyroidism and ophthalmopathy. Study background: At the time of initial diagnosis and before any treatment, peripheral blood was collected.

This clonotype was observed at least ten times. Its matching antigen is unknown. Disease duration was under 3 months in the ophthalmopathy patients, who also had a Clinical Activity Score of at least 3 and a NOSPECS grade of at least 4. Thyroid ultrasound and orbital computed tomography, with clinical symptoms and serum thyroxine and TRAb, informed diagnoses. Study findings and constraints: Also found in blood were most expanded thyroid clonotypes above 0.001.

TCR beta CDR3 region amplification was performed from RNA transcripts. HTBI primers were the set used in a first-round RT-PCR of the TCR CDR3. TCRdb re-called the multiplex PCR reads through MiXCR, storing one row per CDR3 protein. The sample lists hundreds of thousands of distinct CDR3 sequences, roughly 14% occurring once. Germline V gene data show CDR1 as SGHNT and CDR2 as YENEEA. V lost 4 bases, J lost 5 bases, and 14 bases lay in between. This CDR3 spans 14 amino acids. The receptor was isolated from a man younger than 35 with Graves' ophthalmopathy. The material sequenced was blood. The chain recombines TRBV11-3 with TRBJ2-5; D is unresolved. DNA of the CDR3: TGTGCCAGCAGCTCAGAGTCGGATTGGGAGACCCAGTACTTC. The encoded protein is CASSSESDWETQYF. The variable domain in full, completed from reference TRBV11-3 and TRBJ2-5, reads EAGVVQSPRYKIIEKKQPVAFWCNPISGHNTLYWYLQNLGQGPELLIRYENEEAVDDSQLPKDRFSAERLKGVDSTLKIQPAELGDSAVYLCASSSESDWETQYFGPGTRLLVL.